These T cell receptor beta chains were read from a single sample in a study of cytomegalovirus exposure and HLA in healthy donors. The data were produced by immunoSEQ multiplex PCR, yet TCRdb's version contains in-frame clones alone and is incomplete. The sample holds about 250,000 clones, roughly 87% seen once. Sample: PBMCs. The receptor source for this set is a man between 18 and 35 years old in good health and CMV-seropositive. The CDR3 runs from the conserved cysteine through the conserved F or W. Fields, in order: J gene, clone size, D gene, V gene, CDR3 DNA, CDR3 protein. D genes are given only for firm matches. Size is stated for part of the rows, as once, few or many counts, or as a class when the clone is expanded.

>TRBJ2-6|NA|NA|TRBV7-6
TGTGCCAGCAGCTTAAGCGAGTTTTCCTCTGGGGCCAACGTCCTGACTTTC
CASSLSEFSSGANVLTF
>TRBJ2-4|NA|TRBD2|TRBV5-4
TGTGCCAGCAGCTTTGACGGACTAGCGGGCATCATAGCCAAAAACATTCAGTACTTC
CASSFDGLAGIIAKNIQYF
>TRBJ1-3|few|TRBD1|TRBV18
TGTGCCAGCTCACGACAGGGAGGAAACACCATATATTTT
CASSRQGGNTIYF
>TRBJ2-2|NA|NA|TRBV30
TGTGCCTGGCTCCCCAAGCGAGGACAATCGAACACCGGGGAGCTGTTTTTT
CAWLPKRGQSNTGELFF
>TRBJ2-7|NA|NA|TRBV5-1
TGCGCCAGCAGCTTTGAAGGAACGAACTCCTACGAGCAGTACTTC
CASSFEGTNSYEQYF
>TRBJ1-5|NA|NA|TRBV27
TGTGCCAGCAGATATTCTACAGGGAGCAATCAGCCCCAGCATTTT
CASRYSTGSNQPQHF
>TRBJ2-1|NA|NA|TRBV6-6
TGTGCCAGCAGTTACACCGCGCCCTCCTACAATGAGCAGTTCTTC
CASSYTAPSYNEQFF
>TRBJ1-4|NA|TRBD1|TRBV6-5
TGTGCCAGCAGTTACAGCAGGGGGCAAGAAAAACTGTTTTTT
CASSYSRGQEKLFF
>TRBJ2-7|NA|TRBD1|TRBV6-6
TGTGCCAGCAGTTACGACAGGGAGTACGAGCAGTACTTC
CASSYDREYEQYF
>TRBJ2-6|once|NA|TRBV27
TGTGCCAGCAGTTTAGGGGCTGGGGCCAACGTCCTGACTTTC
CASSLGAGANVLTF
>TRBJ1-3|NA|NA|TRBV27
TGTGCCAGCAGGGACAGCTCGGAGAACACCATATATTTT
CASRDSSENTIYF
>TRBJ2-7|NA|TRBD2|TRBV14
TGTGCCAGCAGCCAGGCACTAGCGGGAGGGCCTTGGGAGCAGTACTTC
CASSQALAGGPWEQYF
>TRBJ1-5|NA|NA|TRBV27
TGTGTCAGTTCGACTGGGGATCAGCCCCAGCATTTT
CVSSTGDQPQHF
>TRBJ2-1|NA|TRBD2|TRBV4-1
TGCGCCAGCAGCCAAGCCCCAGCGGGAGTGGATGAGCAGTTCTTC
CASSQAPAGVDEQFF
>TRBJ2-7|NA|TRBD2|TRBV6-5
TGTGCCAGCAGTTACTCTGGCGGGAGCTCCTACGAGCAGTACTTC
CASSYSGGSSYEQYF
>TRBJ2-2|NA|TRBD1|TRBV29-1
TGCAGCGTCGAGGACAGGACAAACACCGGGGAGCTGTTTTTT
CSVEDRTNTGELFF
>TRBJ2-1|NA|NA|TRBV7-9
TGTGCCAGCAGCTTAGCGGGAGTAGTAAGGGATGAGCAGTTCTTC
CASSLAGVVRDEQFF
>TRBJ2-7|NA|TRBD2|TRBV28
TGTGCCAGCAGTTTAACGGGGTGGAGGACTAGCGGGGGCTACGAGCAGTACTTC
CASSLTGWRTSGGYEQYF
>TRBJ1-2|NA|TRBD1|TRBV5-1
TGCGCCAGCAGCGGGGGGACAGACCCATATGGCTACACCTTC
CASSGGTDPYGYTF
>TRBJ2-3|NA|NA|TRBV27
TGTGCCAGCAGTCTCCGACTTATGGATACGCAGTATTTT
CASSLRLMDTQYF
>TRBJ2-7|NA|TRBD2|TRBV9
TGTGCCAGCAGCGCGGGACTAGCAGGCTACGAGCAGTACTTC
CASSAGLAGYEQYF
>TRBJ1-5|NA|NA|TRBV2
TGTGCCAGCAGTGAAGAAGGAGGTAGGCAGCCCCAGCATTTT
CASSEEGGRQPQHF
>TRBJ1-1|NA|NA|TRBV30
TGTGCCTGGAGCCAATTTAACACTGAAGCTTTCTTT
CAWSQFNTEAFF
>TRBJ2-2|NA|NA|TRBV2
TGTGCCAGCAGTGGAATAGGGAACACCGGGGAGCTGTTTTTT
CASSGIGNTGELFF
>TRBJ2-3|NA|NA|TRBV9
TGTGCCAGCAGCGTAGCCCCGCCAGATACGCAGTATTTT
CASSVAPPDTQYF
>TRBJ1-1|once|NA|TRBV19
TGTGCCAGTAAGAGGACGGGTGAAGCTTTCTTT
CASKRTGEAFF
>TRBJ2-7|NA|NA|TRBV7-2
TGTGCCAGCACCCGGGACACCCTTGCCTACGAGCAGTACTTC
CASTRDTLAYEQYF
>TRBJ2-1|NA|TRBD1|TRBV7-9
TGTGCCAGCAGCCCCTTTTCGGGACAGGGGGGGGATGAGCAGTTCTTC
CASSPFSGQGGDEQFF
>TRBJ1-3|few|TRBD1|TRBV5-1
TGCGCCAGCAGCGGAGGACAGGGGGTGGACACCATATATTTT
CASSGGQGVDTIYF
>TRBJ2-7|few|NA|TRBV18
TGTGCCAGCTCACCAGGGAACTACGAGCAGTACTTC
CASSPGNYEQYF
>TRBJ2-3|NA|NA|TRBV28
TGTGCCAGCAGTTTCATCGGGACTAGCACAGATACGCAGTATTTT
CASSFIGTSTDTQYF
>TRBJ1-2|NA|TRBD1|TRBV19
TGTGCCAGTAGTATGAGGAGGGGGCTCGCCTATGGCTACACCTTC
CASSMRRGLAYGYTF
>TRBJ2-1|NA|TRBD2|TRBV25-1
TGTGCCAGCAGGTCTAGCGGGAGCCTGCATGAGCAGTTCTTC
CASRSSGSLHEQFF
>TRBJ1-2|NA|TRBD1|TRBV28
TGTGCCACCGACGACAGGGTGGTGAGTACCTTC
CATDDRVVSTF
>TRBJ2-7|NA|NA|TRBV6-1
TGTGCCAGCAGTGACGGAGGGGGCATAGTCTACGAGCAGTACTTC
CASSDGGGIVYEQYF
>TRBJ1-4|few|NA|TRBV9
TGTGCCAGCAGCGTATTCGCAGAGATTAATGAAAAACTGTTTTTT
CASSVFAEINEKLFF
>TRBJ2-3|NA|NA|TRBV4-1
TGCGCCAGCAGCCAAGTCGGTTACACGCAGTATTTT
CASSQVGYTQYF
>TRBJ2-7|NA|NA|TRBV20-1
TGCAGTGCTAGAGTCCAAGCCGAGCAGTACTTC
CSARVQAEQYF
>TRBJ2-2|NA|NA|TRBV5-4
TGTGCCAGCAGCTTCCTGGACGGGAACACCGGGGAGCTGTTTTTT
CASSFLDGNTGELFF
>TRBJ2-1|NA|NA|TRBV18
TGTGCCAGCTCACCACGGCGGGGCGGGATGGGTTCCGGCTCCTACAATGAGCAGTTCTTC
CASSPRRGGMGSGSYNEQFF
>TRBJ1-5|NA|TRBD1|TRBV5-6
TGTGCCAGCAGCTTGGGGGGACAGAAGCCCCAGCATTTT
CASSLGGQKPQHF
>TRBJ1-5|NA|TRBD1|TRBV6-1
TGTGCCAGCAGCCAAGGGACAGTGAATCAGCCCCAGCATTTT
CASSQGTVNQPQHF
>TRBJ1-1|few|TRBD1|TRBV13
TGTGCCAGCAGCTTACGGACAGGGGCCACATACACTGAAGCTTTCTTT
CASSLRTGATYTEAFF
>TRBJ2-5|NA|NA|TRBV30
TGTGCCTGGAGGGTCGCGGAGACCCAGTACTTC
CAWRVAETQYF
>TRBJ2-7|NA|NA|TRBV4-3
TGCGCCAGCAGCCAAGGTGAAGGTTCCTACGAGCAGTACTTC
CASSQGEGSYEQYF
>TRBJ2-3|NA|NA|TRBV18
TGTGCCAGCTCACCGAAGACTAGCACAGATACGCAGTATTTT
CASSPKTSTDTQYF
>TRBJ2-2|once|TRBD2|TRBV6-5
TGTGCCAGCCAGACTAGCGGCACCGGGGAGCTGTTTTTT
CASQTSGTGELFF
>TRBJ1-2|once|NA|TRBV7-3
TGTGCCAGCAGCTTAATAGGTCAGCTCGAAACATATGGCTACACCTTC
CASSLIGQLETYGYTF
>TRBJ2-1|NA|TRBD2|TRBV7-6
TGTGCCAGCAGCTTGGCGGGAGGCAATGAGCAGTTCTTC
CASSLAGGNEQFF
>TRBJ2-7|NA|NA|TRBV6-1
TGTGCCAGCAGTTCATCCCTGTCCTACGAGCAGTACTTC
CASSSSLSYEQYF